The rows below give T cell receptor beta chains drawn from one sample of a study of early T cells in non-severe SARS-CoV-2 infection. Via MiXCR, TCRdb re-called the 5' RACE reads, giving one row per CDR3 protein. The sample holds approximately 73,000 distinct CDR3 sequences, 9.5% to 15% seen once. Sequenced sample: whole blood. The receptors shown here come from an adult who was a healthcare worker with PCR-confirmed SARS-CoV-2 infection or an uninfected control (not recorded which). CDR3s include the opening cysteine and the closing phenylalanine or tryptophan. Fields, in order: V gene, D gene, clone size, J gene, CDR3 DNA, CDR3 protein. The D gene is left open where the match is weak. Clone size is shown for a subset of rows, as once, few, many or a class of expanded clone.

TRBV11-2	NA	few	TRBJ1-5	TGTGCCAGCCACCGGGACATTAGGGAGAGCAATCAGCCCCAGCATTTT	CASHRDIRESNQPQHF
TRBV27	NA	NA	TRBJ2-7	TGTGCCAGCAGTGGGGGGGCAGGCGAAGCAGGGCAGTACTTC	CASSGGAGEAGQYF
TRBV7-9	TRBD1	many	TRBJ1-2	TGTGCCAGCAGCTTAGCCTCGACAGGGACAGACTATGGCTACACCTTC	CASSLASTGTDYGYTF
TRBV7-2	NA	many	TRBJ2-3	TGTGCCAGCAGCACAGATACAGATACGCAGTATTTT	CASSTDTDTQYF
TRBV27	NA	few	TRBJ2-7	TGTGCCAGCAGTTTGGGTCATCAGCAGTACTTC	CASSLGHQQYF
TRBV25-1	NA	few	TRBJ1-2	TGTGCCAGCAGCGGGGATGGCTACACCTTC	CASSGDGYTF
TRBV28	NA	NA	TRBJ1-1	TGTGCCAGCACCCTGGGGGGGGAGAGCACTGAAGCTTTCTTT	CASTLGGESTEAFF
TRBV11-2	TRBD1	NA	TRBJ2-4	TGTGCCAGCTGTAAGACAGGGTTGGACATTCAGTACTTC	CASCKTGLDIQYF
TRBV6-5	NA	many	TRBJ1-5	TGTGCCAGCAGTACAGGGTTTGGACAGCCCCAGCATTTT	CASSTGFGQPQHF
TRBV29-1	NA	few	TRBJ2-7	TGCAGCGTGGGCAGGGTGGATCGCGAGCAGTACTTC	CSVGRVDREQYF
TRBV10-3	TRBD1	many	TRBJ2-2	TGTGCCATCAACAGGGACAGGGGTACGGGCACCGGGGAGCTGTTTTTT	CAINRDRGTGTGELFF
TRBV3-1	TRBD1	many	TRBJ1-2	TGTGCCAGCAGTCGTGGACAGGGGAATGGCTACACCTTC	CASSRGQGNGYTF
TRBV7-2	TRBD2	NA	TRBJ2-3	TGTGCCAGCAGATTGGGACTAGCGGGGGGGCGTGATACGCAGTATTTT	CASRLGLAGGRDTQYF
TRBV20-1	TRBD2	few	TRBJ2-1	TGCAGTGCTAGAGGGGGTGAACTAGCGGGAAGGGCGAATGAGCAGTTCTTC	CSARGGELAGRANEQFF
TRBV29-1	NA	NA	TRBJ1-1	TGCAGCGTTACGAGCCACAAGGGAACTGAAGCTTTCTTT	CSVTSHKGTEAFF
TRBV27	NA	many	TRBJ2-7	TGTGCCAGCAGTTTAGGGGGCGGGGGAACTAGGGAGCAGTACTTC	CASSLGGGGTREQYF
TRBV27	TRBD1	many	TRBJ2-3	TGTGCCAGCAGTTTAGGGACAGGGCACACAGATACGCAGTATTTT	CASSLGTGHTDTQYF
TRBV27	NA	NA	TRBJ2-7	TGTGCCAGCAGTTTATCGAAAAGCTCCTACGAGCAGTACTTC	CASSLSKSSYEQYF
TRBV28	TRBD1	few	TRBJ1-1	TGTGCCAGCAGGAGGGACAGGGAGGCCCTGGACACTGAAGCTTTCTTT	CASRRDREALDTEAFF
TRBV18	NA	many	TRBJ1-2	TGTGCCAGCTCACCCTCGACAGAAAACTATGGCTACACCTTC	CASSPSTENYGYTF
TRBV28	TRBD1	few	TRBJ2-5	TGTGCCAGCAGTTCCGGGACAGGGGGCGAGACCCAGTACTTC	CASSSGTGGETQYF
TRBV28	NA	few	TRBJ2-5	TGTGCCAGCAGTTCCCGCCAGCGAGCGAAGGGGAGAGAGACCCAGTACTTC	CASSSRQRAKGRETQYF
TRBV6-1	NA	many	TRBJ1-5	TGTGCCAGCAGTGGGCAGGGTCCCCAGCATTTT	CASSGQGPQHF
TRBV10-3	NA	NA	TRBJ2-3	TGTGCCATCAGCCTGACGGCTAGCGCCCGCACAGATACGCAGTATTTT	CAISLTASARTDTQYF
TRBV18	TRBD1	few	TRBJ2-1	TGTGCCAGCTCACCAAGGGACAGTTCCAATGAGCAGTTCTTC	CASSPRDSSNEQFF
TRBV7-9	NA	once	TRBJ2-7	TGTGCCAGCAGTCCTGCCGCGGGCGGCGAGCAGTACTTC	CASSPAAGGEQYF
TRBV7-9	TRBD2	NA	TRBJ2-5	TGTGCCAGCAGCCGGACTAGCGGGATTTGGGGCCAAGAGACCCAGTACTTC	CASSRTSGIWGQETQYF
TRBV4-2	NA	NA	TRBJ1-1	TGTGCCAGCAGCCAACTGGGAGGGACTGAAGCTTTCTTT	CASSQLGGTEAFF
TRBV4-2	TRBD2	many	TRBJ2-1	TGTGCCAGCAGTCCCACCGACCAGACTAGCGGTTTGTACAATGAGCAGTTCTTC	CASSPTDQTSGLYNEQFF
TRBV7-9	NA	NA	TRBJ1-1	TGTGCCAGCAGCATGGGCAGTCCAGCTTTCTTT	CASSMGSPAFF
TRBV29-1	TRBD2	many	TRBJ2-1	TGCAGCGTTGAAGTAACTAGCGGGGAGAATGGTGAGCAGTTCTTC	CSVEVTSGENGEQFF
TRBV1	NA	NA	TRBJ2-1	TGCACCAGCAGCCGATGGGCATTGAATGAGCAGTTCTTC	CTSSRWALNEQFF
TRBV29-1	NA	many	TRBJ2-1	TGCAGCGGGAAGGACGGAGTCAATGAGCAGTTCTTC	CSGKDGVNEQFF
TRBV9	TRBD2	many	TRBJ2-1	TGTGCCAGCAGCGTAGGGGGACTAGCGGGAGAGCAGTTCTTC	CASSVGGLAGEQFF
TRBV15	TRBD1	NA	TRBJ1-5	TGTGCCACCAGCAGAGATAGGACAGGGAACAATCAGCCCCAGCATTTT	CATSRDRTGNNQPQHF
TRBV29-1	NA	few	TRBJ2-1	TGCAGCGCGATCGGCGGGGCGATTGAGCAGTTCTTC	CSAIGGAIEQFF
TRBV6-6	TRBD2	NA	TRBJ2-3	TGTGCCAGCAGTCCAAAACTAGCGGCGAGCACAGATACGCAGTATTTT	CASSPKLAASTDTQYF
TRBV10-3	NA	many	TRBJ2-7	TGTGCCATCAGTTCCCGGGACACTTCCTACGAGCAGTACTTC	CAISSRDTSYEQYF
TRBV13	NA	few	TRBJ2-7	TGTGCCAGCAGCTTAGGCCAGTCAGGTTTACCCTACGAGCAGTACTTC	CASSLGQSGLPYEQYF
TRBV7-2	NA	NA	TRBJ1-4	TGTGCCAGCAGCTTACACTCTAATGAAAAACTGTTTTTT	CASSLHSNEKLFF